This TCR beta chain appears in the sequencing data of a study of spatial heterogeneity in lung cancer (dated by TCRdb to the late 2010s). A note on the overall study: Beta-chain transcripts were consistently detected in greater numbers than alpha-chain transcripts, which likely reflected higher beta-chain transcript abundance. In non-small cell lung cancer, the study made a quantitative comparison of TCR alpha and beta repertoires among multiple tumor regions, matched nontumor lung and blood. In the raw uncorrected reads, each unique combination of TCR and UMI appeared on average more than ten times. In tumor regions, TCR transcript counts showed a strong correlation with a T cell transcriptional module score from matched bulk RNA-seq. The study linked features of the TCR repertoire to counts of nonsynonymous mutations, which were determined by whole-exome sequencing of tumor tissue. At surgery, hundreds of tumor regions, roughly 63 matched nontumor lung samples and 56 PBMC samples were TCR-sequenced for both alpha and beta chains.

The time point tag for this specimen amounts to: sample taken at primary tumor resection. The donors were 60 to 80 patients from the lung TRACERx cohort who had early-stage, untreated non-small cell lung cancer. Without any cell sorting, TCR sequencing was performed on whole RNA extracted either from tumor and nontumor lung tissue or from cryopreserved PBMC samples. A patient was chosen for TCR sequencing only when enough RNA was available from at least two tumor regions. Before selection, tumor and adjacent nontumor lung specimens were reviewed by a lung pathologist. Library preparation used 5' RACE. These reads were obtained on a NextSeq 500. To allow correction of PCR and sequencing errors, the TCR library protocol tagged every TCR cDNA molecule with a unique molecular identifier. The original methods were these. Decombinator tools were used for TCR identification, UMI-based error correction and CDR3 extraction. Expanded TCRs were defined as those above a frequency of 2 per 1,000, corresponding to the top 1% of the tumor frequency distribution. Expanded tumor TCRs were classed as regional if statistically deemed absent (corrected P<0.05) from at least one tumor region, otherwise ubiquitous. Renyi diversity was calculated using the R vegan package after each repertoire was subsampled 100 times to 5,000 TCRs. CDR3 similarity networks were constructed using string-kernel similarity of amino acid triplets, with links drawn between CDR3s whose pairwise similarity was above 0.82. The public sequencing data were trimmed at Q25 with fastp and processed into clonotypes with MiXCR by TCRdb, which kept only in-frame beta chains. Here each entry gathers all rows of one CDR3 protein and keeps the most common genes and DNA. The V and J calls come from TCRdb's annotation, not from the publication. The sample data list some 9,900 distinct CDR3 sequences, and 10% to 15% of these were observed just once. The ten largest clones represent about 11% of the sample.

Germline trimming: 2 bases from V, 2 bases from J; junction bases outside gene matches: 10. The germline V gene sets CDR1 to LGHNA and CDR2 to YSLEER. Including cysteine and phenylalanine, the CDR3 has 17 amino acids. Of the read, only the CDR3 DNA is kept; its 51 bases are in frame from base 1. As regards this clonotype: No cognate antigen has been identified for it. No much larger clonotype is one base removed from it; base qualities were not supplied.

What the authors observed across the whole study: A correlation was observed between the number of expanded intratumoral alpha and beta TCRs and the tumor nonsynonymous mutation count. Additional single-cell paired TCR alpha and beta sequencing was considered necessary to confirm, at a functional level, the hypothesis that regional TCRs recognize regional mutations. Counts of ubiquitous and regional expanded TCRs correlated with counts of ubiquitous and regional nonsynonymous mutations, respectively. Estimated TCR-seq coverage of tumor T cells was only 5.5% to 7% for alpha chains and around 14% for beta chains.

The starting material was lung tumor tissue, obtained at surgery. The source is a male donor with early-stage non-small cell lung cancer. This chain joins TRBV4-3 to TRBJ2-7, and TRBD2 aligns with 9 junction nucleotides. The CDR3 amino acid sequence is: CASSQHQLAGHPYEQYF. At the DNA level, the sequence is TGCGCCAGCAGCCAACACCAACTAGCGGGCCACCCCTACGAGCAGTACTTC.